These 5 T cell receptor beta chains share one sample of origin, sequenced in a study of PD-1 blockade in mismatch repair-deficient tumors. Time point: approximately 10-day in vitro stimulation with candidate neoantigen peptide 5. Which antigens these TCRs recognize remains unknown. The assay was immunoSEQ multiplex PCR, and TCRdb's table has in-frame clones only and misses some. The sample has approximately 15,000 clones; less than 85% are singletons. This specimen consisted of cells cultured in vitro, obtained from a patient treated with pembrolizumab. All receptors come from an adult with mismatch repair-deficient cancer.

Details on this clone: Its ends do not fully match the called genes, so a read error is possible. The chain recombines TRBV10-3 with TRBJ2-5; TRBD2 might be the D (5 bases). Germline V gives CDR1 ENHRY, CDR2 SYGVKD. This CDR3 comprises 13 residues. The CDR3 loop is CAISEAGGTANDF. CDR3 nucleotides: TGTGCCATCAGTGAGGCGGGTGGAACAGCTAATGACTTC.

The chain employs TRBV6-4 and TRBJ2-3; perhaps TRBD2 as D (6 bases). In germline, CDR1 is MRHNA, CDR2 SNTAGT. V was pared by 5 bases and J by 7 bases, with 19 bases between. CDR3 length: 15 amino acids. The CDR3 bases are TGTGCCAGCAGTAGCTTCGGGGGAGAGATCTATACGCAGTATTTT. Its protein product is CASSSFGGEIYTQYF.

The chain joins TRBV27 to TRBJ2-1; D is undetermined. In germline, CDR1 is MNHEY, CDR2 SMNVEV (reference sequence). CDR3 length equals 14 residues. V lost 2 bases and J 10 bases, leaving 15 bases between the germline ends. CDR3 in DNA: TGTGCCAGCAGTTTACTTCTTGGCGGAATCGAGCAGTTCTTC. It encodes CASSLLLGGIEQFF.

V usage is TRBV6-4 and J usage is TRBJ2-3, with a possible D match to TRBD2 (5 bases). The ends were cut back, 0 bases at V and 11 bases at J, with 12 bases in the middle. The CDR3 covers 13 residues. From germline, CDR1 is MRHNA and CDR2 SNTAGT. CDR3 sequence (DNA): TGTGCCAGCAGTGACTCGTCGGGGATTAGGCAGTATTTT. Protein sequence: CASSDSSGIRQYF.

This chain uses TRBV13 with TRBJ2-2, with 8 bases that match TRBD1. J gave up 0 bases and V 5 bases, and 2 bases lay outside the gene matches. CDR1 and CDR2 from the germline V gene are PRHDT and FYEKMQ (reference sequence). There are 15 residues in the CDR3. CDR3 coding DNA: TGTGCCAGCAGCGCGACAGGGGCGAACACCGGGGAGCTGTTTTTT. Translation gives CASSATGANTGELFF.